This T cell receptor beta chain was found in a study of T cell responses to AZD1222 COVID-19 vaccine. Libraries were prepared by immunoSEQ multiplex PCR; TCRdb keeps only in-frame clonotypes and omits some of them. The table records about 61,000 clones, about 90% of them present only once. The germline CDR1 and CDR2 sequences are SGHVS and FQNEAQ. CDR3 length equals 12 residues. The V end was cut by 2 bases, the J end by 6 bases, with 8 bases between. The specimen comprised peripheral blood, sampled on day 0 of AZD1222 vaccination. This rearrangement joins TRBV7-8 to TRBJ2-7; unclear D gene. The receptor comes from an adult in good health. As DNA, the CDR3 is TGTGCCAGCAGCTTATCGGGCGTCGAGCAGTACTTC. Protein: CASSLSGVEQYF.